The 5 T cell receptor beta chains in this list originate from one sample, sequenced in a study of T cell repertoires in cytomegalovirus infection. These receptors have no known antigen. TCRdb called the reads again in MiXCR, with one record for every CDR3 protein. The sample yields 450,000 to 650,000 distinct CDR3 sequences, approximately 40% seen once. The source was cultured PBMCs, collected from culture after CMV antigen stimulation. The origin of the receptors is a human donor in good health (CMV status not recorded). Some clones in this sample may be carry-over from other donors' samples.

This clonotype was recorded a few times. The CDR3 sequence is CASSVDSSGNTIYF. CDR3 sequence (DNA): TGTGCCAGCAGCGTGGACAGCTCTGGAAACACCATATATTTT. This chain links TRBV7-2 with TRBJ1-3; the D gene is possibly TRBD1 (6 bases). V was clipped by 5 bases and J by 0 bases, with 8 bases between them. Germline CDR1 SGHTA, CDR2 FQGNSA. The CDR3 extends over 14 amino acids.

The V gene is TRBV12-3 or TRBV12-4, the J gene TRBJ1-3; a weak D match, TRBD1 (6 bases). The CDR3 is 14 residues long. V was trimmed by 5 bases and J by 0 bases, leaving 8 bases between them. In DNA, the CDR3 is TGTGCCAGCAGTCGGACAGCCTCTGGAAACACCATATATTTT. Translation gives CASSRTASGNTIYF.

The table lists this clonotype with a few counts. This chain connects TRBV6-1 to TRBJ2-2; 7 nucleotides align to TRBD2. The length of the CDR3 is 15 residues. Trimming removed 5 bases from V and 5 bases from J; junction bases left unmatched: 8. Germline V gene sequence: CDR1 MNHNS, CDR2 SASEGT. CDR3 sequence (DNA): TGTGCCAGCAGTCCTATAGCGGGTACTACCGGGGAGCTGTTTTTT. It is translated as CASSPIAGTTGELFF.

The chain couples TRBV10-3 to TRBJ1-5; D unresolved. This CDR3 region has 13 residues. Germline loops: CDR1 ENHRY, CDR2 SYGVKD. V was shortened by 4 bases and J by 4 bases, with 8 bases between the two germline ends. The CDR3 DNA sequence: TGTGCCATCAGTGTACAGTCAAATCAGCCCCAGCATTTT. Translation: CAISVQSNQPQHF.

This chain connects TRBV7-7 to TRBJ2-2; a weak D match, TRBD1 (6 bases). CDR1 is SSHAT, CDR2 FNYEAQ, per germline (reference sequence). V was shortened by 5 bases and J by 1 base, with 11 bases between the two germline ends. This CDR3 region has 15 residues. This CDR3 is CASSQMGQNTGELFF. The CDR3 DNA follows: TGTGCCAGCAGCCAAATGGGACAGAACACCGGGGAGCTGTTTTTT.